These T cell receptor beta chains were read from a single sample in a study of T-cell memory formation after mild COVID-19. In TCRdb, the 5' RACE reads were re-called with MiXCR into one record per CDR3 protein. The sample holds roughly 250,000 distinct CDR3 sequences, roughly 15% seen once. Source material: PBMCs or a T cell subset sorted from them (not recorded which). These receptors were taken from a man between 18 and 29 years old who had mild COVID-19 (a few samples of this study predate the infection). Cell type and time point are not known. Each CDR3 is given with its conserved first and last residue. A D gene is named only where the DNA matches it firmly. Clone size, where shown, is once, few, many, or a class for clones that have expanded.

CDR3 protein: CASSVEQGGETQYF
CDR3 DNA: TGTGCCAGCTCGGTCGAGCAGGGCGGGGAGACCCAGTACTTC
D gene: -
J gene: TRBJ2-5
clone size: -
V gene: TRBV2

CDR3 protein: CASSPWDRHGEQYF
CDR3 DNA: TGTGCCAGCAGCCCATGGGACAGGCACGGCGAGCAGTACTTC
D gene: TRBD1
J gene: TRBJ2-7
clone size: -
V gene: TRBV14

CDR3 protein: CASSGGVLADTQYF
CDR3 DNA: TGTGCCAGCAGTGGGGGGGTCCTGGCCGATACGCAGTATTTT
D gene: TRBD2
J gene: TRBJ2-3
clone size: -
V gene: TRBV6-2/TRBV6-3

CDR3 protein: CSVEAGGRRGGELFF
CDR3 DNA: TGCAGCGTTGAAGCAGGGGGCCGTAGGGGCGGGGAGCTGTTTTTT
D gene: TRBD1
J gene: TRBJ2-2
clone size: -
V gene: TRBV29-1

CDR3 protein: CASSQDAGTGDYEQYF
CDR3 DNA: TGCGCCAGCAGCCAAGACGCCGGGACAGGGGACTACGAGCAGTACTTC
D gene: TRBD1
J gene: TRBJ2-7
clone size: few
V gene: TRBV4-1

CDR3 protein: CASSQDTLLNQPQHF
CDR3 DNA: TGTGCCAGCAGCCAAGATACCCTCCTAAATCAGCCCCAGCATTTT
D gene: -
J gene: TRBJ1-5
clone size: -
V gene: TRBV3-1

CDR3 protein: CASSLSGQGHTEAFF
CDR3 DNA: TGTGCCAGTAGTCTCTCCGGACAGGGACACACTGAAGCTTTCTTT
D gene: TRBD1
J gene: TRBJ1-1
clone size: -
V gene: TRBV19

CDR3 protein: CASSGSWTTLVYEQYF
CDR3 DNA: TGTGCCAGCAGTGGGTCGTGGACCACGCTGGTCTACGAGCAGTACTTC
D gene: -
J gene: TRBJ2-7
clone size: -
V gene: TRBV12-3/TRBV12-4

CDR3 protein: CASTRTGTEAFF
CDR3 DNA: TGTGCCAGCACCCGAACCGGCACTGAAGCTTTCTTT
D gene: -
J gene: TRBJ1-1
clone size: few
V gene: TRBV7-2

CDR3 protein: CSVGTSGEQFF
CDR3 DNA: TGCAGCGTGGGCACTAGCGGGGAACAGTTCTTC
D gene: TRBD2
J gene: TRBJ2-1
clone size: few
V gene: TRBV29-1

CDR3 protein: CASRVGLAGPYSYNEQFF
CDR3 DNA: TGCGCCAGCAGAGTAGGGCTAGCGGGGCCTTACTCCTACAATGAGCAGTTCTTC
D gene: TRBD2
J gene: TRBJ2-1
clone size: few
V gene: TRBV5-1

CDR3 protein: CAISESGPPNSPLHF
CDR3 DNA: TGTGCCATCAGTGAGTCCGGGCCTCCGAATTCACCCCTCCACTTT
D gene: -
J gene: TRBJ1-6
clone size: -
V gene: TRBV10-3

CDR3 protein: CASSPWGGASDEQFF
CDR3 DNA: TGTGCCAGCTCACCATGGGGGGGAGCCTCGGATGAGCAGTTCTTC
D gene: TRBD2
J gene: TRBJ2-1
clone size: few
V gene: TRBV18

CDR3 protein: CSAPTLGEKLFF
CDR3 DNA: TGCAGTGCTCCGACCCTGGGTGAAAAACTGTTTTTT
D gene: -
J gene: TRBJ1-4
clone size: -
V gene: TRBV20-1

CDR3 protein: CASSPWDAVQPQHF
CDR3 DNA: TGTGCCAGCAGCCCATGGGACGCTGTTCAGCCCCAGCATTTT
D gene: -
J gene: TRBJ1-5
clone size: few
V gene: TRBV7-9

CDR3 protein: CASSPAGSETQYF
CDR3 DNA: TGTGCCAGCTCACCAGCAGGTTCGGAGACCCAGTACTTC
D gene: -
J gene: TRBJ2-5
clone size: -
V gene: TRBV18

CDR3 protein: CASSLFGGNTEAFF
CDR3 DNA: TGCGCCAGCAGCTTGTTCGGGGGAAACACTGAAGCTTTCTTT
D gene: -
J gene: TRBJ1-1
clone size: -
V gene: TRBV5-1

CDR3 protein: CASSLAQVGEQFF
CDR3 DNA: TGCGCCAGCAGCTTGGCCCAGGTGGGGGAGCAGTTCTTC
D gene: -
J gene: TRBJ2-1
clone size: -
V gene: TRBV5-1

CDR3 protein: CASSLRERGEAFF
CDR3 DNA: TGTGCCAGCAGCTTAAGGGAACGCGGTGAAGCTTTCTTT
D gene: -
J gene: TRBJ1-1
clone size: -
V gene: TRBV7-3

CDR3 protein: CASSPDRSSYNSPLHF
CDR3 DNA: TGTGCCAGCTCGCCGGACAGGAGCTCCTATAATTCACCCCTCCACTTT
D gene: TRBD1
J gene: TRBJ1-6
clone size: few
V gene: TRBV18

CDR3 protein: CAWGENMNTEAFF
CDR3 DNA: TGTGCCTGGGGGGAGAATATGAACACTGAAGCTTTCTTT
D gene: -
J gene: TRBJ1-1
clone size: -
V gene: TRBV30

CDR3 protein: CASSSNVVGHYGYTF
CDR3 DNA: TGTGCCAGCAGTTCAAATGTCGTAGGTCACTATGGCTACACCTTC
D gene: -
J gene: TRBJ1-2
clone size: -
V gene: TRBV6-6

CDR3 protein: CASSPQPPETQYF
CDR3 DNA: TGTGCCAGCAGCCCACAACCCCCGGAGACCCAGTACTTC
D gene: -
J gene: TRBJ2-5
clone size: few
V gene: TRBV7-3

CDR3 protein: CSADRDRAGELFF
CDR3 DNA: TGCAGTGCTGACCGGGACAGGGCCGGGGAGCTGTTTTTT
D gene: TRBD1
J gene: TRBJ2-2
clone size: -
V gene: TRBV20-1

CDR3 protein: CASSLTDRGDTQYF
CDR3 DNA: TGTGCCAGCAGCTTGACCGACAGGGGAGATACGCAGTATTTT
D gene: TRBD1
J gene: TRBJ2-3
clone size: -
V gene: TRBV7-9

CDR3 protein: CASSLVGITGTSVFTEQFF
CDR3 DNA: TGTGCCAGCAGCTTAGTTGGAATTACCGGGACTAGCGTATTCACTGAGCAGTTCTTC
D gene: TRBD2
J gene: TRBJ2-1
clone size: few
V gene: TRBV7-9

CDR3 protein: CATSVAPGGPSSYEQYF
CDR3 DNA: TGTGCCACCAGCGTAGCGCCCGGGGGTCCGAGCTCCTACGAGCAGTACTTC
D gene: -
J gene: TRBJ2-7
clone size: -
V gene: TRBV15

CDR3 protein: CASSLLLAGGQETQYF
CDR3 DNA: TGCGCCAGCAGCTTGTTGCTAGCGGGGGGGCAAGAGACCCAGTACTTC
D gene: TRBD2
J gene: TRBJ2-5
clone size: -
V gene: TRBV5-1

CDR3 protein: CASSSGSEGGTGELFF
CDR3 DNA: TGTGCCAGCAGCTCAGGGTCCGAGGGGGGCACCGGGGAGCTGTTTTTT
D gene: -
J gene: TRBJ2-2
clone size: -
V gene: TRBV9

CDR3 protein: CASSPAGARYGYTF
CDR3 DNA: TGCGCCAGCAGCCCGGCAGGGGCCCGGTATGGCTACACCTTC
D gene: -
J gene: TRBJ1-2
clone size: -
V gene: TRBV4-3

CDR3 protein: CASSVSGLAYGTQYF
CDR3 DNA: TGTGCCAGCAGCGTATCGGGACTAGCGTACGGTACGCAGTATTTT
D gene: TRBD2
J gene: TRBJ2-3
clone size: once
V gene: TRBV7-2

CDR3 protein: CASSTDGYSYEQYF
CDR3 DNA: TGTGCCAGCAGCACGGACGGCTACTCCTACGAGCAGTACTTC
D gene: -
J gene: TRBJ2-7
clone size: few
V gene: TRBV7-2

CDR3 protein: CASSPWAGSPDTQYF
CDR3 DNA: TGTGCCAGCAGCCCCTGGGCGGGGTCGCCAGATACGCAGTATTTT
D gene: -
J gene: TRBJ2-3
clone size: few
V gene: TRBV12-3/TRBV12-4

CDR3 protein: CASSIDRSGNTIYF
CDR3 DNA: TGTGCCAGTAGTATAGACCGCTCTGGAAACACCATATATTTT
D gene: -
J gene: TRBJ1-3
clone size: -
V gene: TRBV19

CDR3 protein: CASSIRLARGEDEQYF
CDR3 DNA: TGCGCCAGCAGCATCCGACTAGCCCGGGGGGAGGACGAGCAGTACTTC
D gene: TRBD2
J gene: TRBJ2-7
clone size: -
V gene: TRBV5-1

CDR3 protein: CASSDLGSGANVLTF
CDR3 DNA: TGTGCCAGCAGCGATTTGGGCTCTGGGGCCAACGTCCTGACTTTC
D gene: -
J gene: TRBJ2-6
clone size: few
V gene: TRBV9

CDR3 protein: CASSIREAGDDEQYF
CDR3 DNA: TGTGCCAGTAGTATAAGGGAGGCAGGGGACGACGAGCAGTACTTC
D gene: -
J gene: TRBJ2-7
clone size: -
V gene: TRBV19

CDR3 protein: CASSYITGNTIYF
CDR3 DNA: TGTGCCAGCAGTTACATCACCGGAAACACCATATATTTT
D gene: -
J gene: TRBJ1-3
clone size: -
V gene: TRBV6-2/TRBV6-3

CDR3 protein: CASSLTAVGTEAFF
CDR3 DNA: TGTGCCAGCAGCTTAACGGCCGTAGGGACTGAAGCTTTCTTT
D gene: -
J gene: TRBJ1-1
clone size: -
V gene: TRBV7-9

CDR3 protein: CASSALSNTEAFF
CDR3 DNA: TGTGCCAGCAGCGCACTCTCCAACACTGAAGCTTTCTTT
D gene: -
J gene: TRBJ1-1
clone size: -
V gene: TRBV9

CDR3 protein: CAWRQGGSPLHF
CDR3 DNA: TGTGCCTGGAGGCAGGGAGGGTCACCCCTCCACTTT
D gene: -
J gene: TRBJ1-6
clone size: -
V gene: TRBV30

CDR3 protein: CASSVGLGDTDTQYF
CDR3 DNA: TGTGCCAGCAGCGTCGGACTAGGGGACACAGATACGCAGTATTTT
D gene: TRBD2
J gene: TRBJ2-3
clone size: once
V gene: TRBV9

CDR3 protein: CASSSGTGKGANVLTF
CDR3 DNA: TGTGCCAGCAGCTCCGGGACAGGGAAAGGGGCCAACGTCCTGACTTTC
D gene: TRBD1
J gene: TRBJ2-6
clone size: many
V gene: TRBV11-2

CDR3 protein: CASSWPGTYEQYF
CDR3 DNA: TGTGCCAGCAGTTGGCCAGGGACCTACGAGCAGTACTTC
D gene: -
J gene: TRBJ2-7
clone size: -
V gene: TRBV28

CDR3 protein: CSARHSGGAYGYTF
CDR3 DNA: TGCAGTGCTAGACATTCAGGGGGCGCCTATGGCTACACCTTC
D gene: TRBD1
J gene: TRBJ1-2
clone size: few
V gene: TRBV20-1

CDR3 protein: CASSPRGQTYTF
CDR3 DNA: TGTGCCAGCAGTCCACGGGGACAGACCTACACCTTC
D gene: TRBD1
J gene: TRBJ1-2
clone size: -
V gene: TRBV6-2/TRBV6-3